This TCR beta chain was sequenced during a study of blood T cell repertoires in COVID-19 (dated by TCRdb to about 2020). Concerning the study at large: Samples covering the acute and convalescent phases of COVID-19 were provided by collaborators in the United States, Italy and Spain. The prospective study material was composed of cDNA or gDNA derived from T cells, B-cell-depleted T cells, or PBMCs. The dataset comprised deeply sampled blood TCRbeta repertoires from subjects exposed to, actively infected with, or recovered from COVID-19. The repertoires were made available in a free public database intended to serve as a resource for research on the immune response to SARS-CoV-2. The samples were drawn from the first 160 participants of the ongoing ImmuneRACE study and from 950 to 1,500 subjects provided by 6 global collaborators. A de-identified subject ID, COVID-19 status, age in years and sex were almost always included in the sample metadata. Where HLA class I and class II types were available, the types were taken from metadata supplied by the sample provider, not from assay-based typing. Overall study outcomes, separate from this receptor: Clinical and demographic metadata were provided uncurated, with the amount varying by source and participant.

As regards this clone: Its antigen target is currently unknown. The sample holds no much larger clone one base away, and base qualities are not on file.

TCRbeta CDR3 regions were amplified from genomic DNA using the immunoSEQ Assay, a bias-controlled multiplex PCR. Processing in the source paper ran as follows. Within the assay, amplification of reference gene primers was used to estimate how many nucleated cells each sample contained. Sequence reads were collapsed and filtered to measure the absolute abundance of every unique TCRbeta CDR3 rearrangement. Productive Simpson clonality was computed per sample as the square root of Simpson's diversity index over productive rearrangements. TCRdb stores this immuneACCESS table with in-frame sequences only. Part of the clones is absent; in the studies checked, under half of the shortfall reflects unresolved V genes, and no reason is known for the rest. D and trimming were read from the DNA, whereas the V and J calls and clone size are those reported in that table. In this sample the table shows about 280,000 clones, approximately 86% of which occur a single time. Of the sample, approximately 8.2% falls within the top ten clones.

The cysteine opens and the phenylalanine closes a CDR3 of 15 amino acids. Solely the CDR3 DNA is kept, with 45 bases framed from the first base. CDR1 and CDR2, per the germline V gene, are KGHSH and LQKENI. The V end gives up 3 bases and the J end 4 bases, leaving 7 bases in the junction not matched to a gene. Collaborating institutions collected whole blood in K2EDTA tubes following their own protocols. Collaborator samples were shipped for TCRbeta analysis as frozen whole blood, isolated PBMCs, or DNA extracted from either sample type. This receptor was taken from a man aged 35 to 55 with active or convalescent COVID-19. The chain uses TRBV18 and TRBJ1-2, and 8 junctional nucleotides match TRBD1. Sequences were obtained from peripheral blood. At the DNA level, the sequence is TGTGCCAGCTCACCGACAGGGGATGGAGCCTATGGCTACACCTTC. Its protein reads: CASSPTGDGAYGYTF.